The sequence of this TCR beta chain was determined in a study of T cells in localized non-small cell lung cancer. TCRdb keeps only in-frame clones here, not all; method: immunoSEQ multiplex PCR. Of about 2,100 clones listed, 25% to 35% are singletons. Whole-study results and caveats: An association was observed between higher blood T cell density and longer overall survival. Owing to sequencing of a solitary tumor region, heterogeneity cannot be discounted. Adjacent lung exhibited a median of approximately 59 among the 100 most abundant tumor clones.

Trimming cost V 1 base and J 1 base, with 11 bases left between them. Germline V gene sequence: CDR1 SGDLS, CDR2 YYNGEE. The CDR3 runs 15 residues. This clone was seen more than once but under ten times. What it binds is not known. The chain combines TRBV9 with TRBJ1-1; no definite D call. Specimen: lung tumor tissue, collected before any cancer treatment. The sequence derives from a male donor aged 60 or over with stage III lung adenocarcinoma. The CDR3 loop is CASSVTSRGNTEAFF. CDR3 sequence (DNA): TGTGCCAGCAGCGTAACGTCCCGGGGGAACACTGAAGCTTTCTTT.